These 26 T cell receptor beta chains were sequenced from one sample in a study of cytomegalovirus exposure and HLA in healthy donors (dated by TCRdb to the late 2010s). Libraries were prepared through the immunoSEQ multiplex PCR assay. For the multiplex PCR, a mixture combining 60 forward primers for TCR Vbeta segments and 13 reverse primers for TCR Jbeta segments was used. This immuneACCESS table, as held by TCRdb, lists in-frame sequences with V and J called but not all clones. Of the missing ones, under half trace to an unresolved V gene in checked studies; the others have no known cause. Within this sample are about 180,000 clones, with about three quarters of them counted one time only. About 1.5% of the sample lies in the top ten. Specimen: PBMCs. The receptors derive from a woman in her twenties or thirties in good health and CMV-seropositive.

CDR3: CAWAGSYEQYF. The CDR3, as DNA: TGTGCCTGGGCAGGATCCTACGAGCAGTACTTC. The chain carries TRBV30 and TRBJ2-7; D unclear. Trimming removed 5 bases at V and 1 base at J, with 6 bases between. This CDR3 comprises 11 residues. Germline-derived CDR1 and CDR2 are GTSNPN and SVGIG (reference sequence).

There are a few counts of this clone. The CDR3 nucleotides are TGTGCCAGCAGTATACCGGAGGGGCCCAGGGACCTCGAGCAGTACTTC. Protein sequence: CASSIPEGPRDLEQYF. V usage is TRBV28 and J usage is TRBJ2-7; the D gene is possibly TRBD2 (6 bases). CDR1 and CDR2 from the germline V gene are MDHEN and SYDVKM. CDR3 length: 16 residues. The V gene lost 5 bases and the J gene lost 6 bases, with 23 bases spanning the gap.

This clone was picked up one time. The chain combines TRBV6-4 with TRBJ1-5; D gene unclear. Germline CDR1 reads MRHNA; CDR2 reads SNTAGT. Trimming removed 6 bases from V and 6 bases from J, with 21 bases in between. The length of the CDR3 is 16 residues. CDR3 protein: CASSVLIPAGSQPQHF. CDR3 DNA sequence: TGTGCCAGCAGCGTCCTGATACCAGCAGGAAGTCAGCCCCAGCATTTT.

This sequence joins TRBV4-3 and TRBJ2-3, with D maybe TRBD2 (5 bases). Between the trimmed V and J ends, which lost 0 bases and 1 base, there was a span of 8 bases. The CDR3 extends over 15 amino acids. Germline V gene lookup returns CDR1 LGHNA and CDR2 YSLEER. The CDR3 spells CASSQERRGTDTQYF. Written as DNA, the CDR3 is TGCGCCAGCAGCCAAGAAAGGCGGGGCACAGATACGCAGTATTTT.

CDR3 in amino acids: CASSLVAGISYEQYF. CDR3 DNA: TGTGCCAGCAGCTTGGTGGCAGGGATTTCCTACGAGCAGTACTTC. This chain joins TRBV5-5 and TRBJ2-7, with D perhaps matching TRBD1 (5 bases). V lost 0 bases, J lost 1 base, and 11 bases lay in between. Germline V lookup: CDR1 SGHKS, CDR2 YYEKEE (reference sequence). The CDR3 totals 15 residues.

CDR3 loop: CASSLVNSPTNEKLFF. The CDR3 coding sequence is TGCGCCAGCAGCTTGGTTAACAGTCCAACTAATGAAAAACTGTTTTTT. The rearrangement joins TRBV5-1 to TRBJ1-4; unclear D gene. This CDR3 has 16 residues. Trimming pared 0 bases from V and 0 bases from J, leaving 9 bases between. Looked up from germline, CDR1 is SGHRS and CDR2 is YFSETQ.

The chain uses TRBV2 and TRBJ1-4; D is possibly TRBD1 (5 bases). V lost 11 bases and J lost 7, with 8 bases in between. Germline V gene lookup returns CDR1 SNHLY and CDR2 FYNNEI. The CDR3 is 10 amino acids. CDR3 amino acids: CAARGEKLFF. Here the CDR3 DNA reads TGTGCCGCTAGGGGTGAAAAACTGTTTTTT. The full variable domain, its missing parts supplied by reference TRBV2 and TRBJ1-4, is EPEVTQTPSHQVTQMGQEVILRCVPISNHLYFYWYRQILGQKVEFLVSFYNNEISEKSEIFDDQFSVERPDGSNFTLKIRSTKLEDSAMYFCAARGEKLFFGSGTQLSVL.

This clone has more than one count but fewer than ten. The chain uses TRBV5-8 and TRBJ2-1, with 9 bases fitting TRBD2. The germline gives CDR1 SGHTS, CDR2 YDEGEE. CDR3 length: 17 amino acids. The trim removed 3 bases at V and 0 bases at J, leaving 7 bases unmatched. The CDR3 region is CASSSRTSESSYNEQFF. The DNA for the CDR3 is TGTGCCAGCAGCTCCCGGACTAGCGAGAGCTCCTACAATGAGCAGTTCTTC.

This chain uses TRBV30 with TRBJ2-7; TRBD2 matches 7 bases. Unmatched junction bases numbered 12, after V lost 3 bases and J lost 4 bases. The germline CDR1 and CDR2 sequences are GTSNPN and SVGIG (reference sequence). This CDR3 spans 15 amino acids. The CDR3: CAWSPPGGSLYEQYF. The DNA for the CDR3 is TGTGCCTGGAGCCCACCGGGAGGCTCCTTGTACGAGCAGTACTTC.

The V gene is TRBV30, the J gene TRBJ2-3; tentative D call: TRBD1 (6 bases). The V gene's germline CDR1 is GTSNPN and CDR2 SVGIG (reference sequence). This CDR3 contains 13 residues. V lost 2 bases and J lost 13, with 19 bases in between. The CDR3 region has the DNA TGTGCCTGGAGTCCACCGACGGACAGAGTCAAGTATTTT. Protein product: CAWSPPTDRVKYF.

This sequence joins TRBV4-2 and TRBJ1-3; no firm D call. Trimming took 0 bases from V and 0 from J, leaving 12 bases between them. Germline V gives CDR1 LGHNA, CDR2 YNFKEQ. The CDR3 is 17 amino acids. The CDR3 here is CASSQDETVRSGNTIYF. The CDR3 DNA is TGTGCCAGCAGCCAAGATGAGACTGTACGCTCTGGAAACACCATATATTTT.

V and J are TRBV28 and TRBJ2-7; 7 bases fit TRBD2. J lost 6 bases, V lost 4 bases, and 9 bases had no gene match. The CDR3 loop spans 14 amino acids. The germline CDR1 and CDR2 sequences are MDHEN and SYDVKM. Here the CDR3 reads CASSSPGGISEQYF. The CDR3 DNA sequence: TGTGCCAGCAGTTCGCCGGGAGGAATTAGCGAGCAGTACTTC.

J is TRBJ2-3 and V is TRBV27; TRBD2 matches at 10 bases. The ends lost 3 bases at V and 1 base at J; junction bases unmatched: 1. The length of the CDR3 is 15 residues. The V gene's germline CDR1 is MNHEY and CDR2 SMNVEV (reference sequence). The CDR3 DNA sequence: TGTGCCAGCAGTTTTACTAGCGGGGGCACAGATACGCAGTATTTT. It is translated as CASSFTSGGTDTQYF.

The chain is built from TRBV2 and TRBJ2-4, with TRBD2 matching 9 bases. V gave up 6 bases and J gave up 0 bases; unmatched junction bases: 9. Germline CDR1 is SNHLY and CDR2 is FYNNEI. The CDR3 contains 17 residues. CDR3 nucleotides: TGTGCCAGCAGGGGGACTAGCAAGGGGAGAGCCAAAAACATTCAGTACTTC. Its protein product is CASRGTSKGRAKNIQYF.

The chain has TRBV6-4 and TRBJ2-1, with TRBD1 matching 8 bases. J gave up 4 bases and V 2 bases, and 10 bases lay outside the gene matches. CDR3 size: 17 residues. In germline, CDR1 is MRHNA, CDR2 SNTAGT. The CDR3 DNA reads as TGTGCCAGCAGTGACCTTCCACTCGGACAGGGATACAATGAGCAGTTCTTC. Its translation: CASSDLPLGQGYNEQFF.

The gene calls are TRBV4-3 and TRBJ2-5, with D maybe TRBD1 (5 bases). CDR3 length: 14 amino acids. The germline CDR1 and CDR2 sequences are LGHNA and YSLEER. The germline V and J ends were trimmed by 0 bases and 4 bases, with 9 bases remaining between them. The CDR3 sequence: CASSQDPGRETQYF. CDR3 nucleotides: TGCGCCAGCAGCCAAGATCCAGGGCGAGAGACCCAGTACTTC.

This chain links TRBV5-8 with TRBJ1-4, with D possibly TRBD1 on 5 matching bases. The germline V gene encodes CDR1 SGHTS and CDR2 YDEGEE. V was pared by 2 bases and J by 8 bases, with 16 bases between. The CDR3 contains 15 residues. This chain's CDR3 is CASSLGVREEEKLFF. CDR3 in DNA: TGTGCCAGCAGCTTAGGGGTCCGGGAGGAGGAAAAACTGTTTTTT.

This clone has only one observation. The rearrangement joins TRBV27 to TRBJ2-1, with D possibly being TRBD2 (5 bases). V lost 3 bases and J 2 bases, leaving 11 bases between the germline ends. The germline V gene encodes CDR1 MNHEY and CDR2 SMNVEV (reference sequence). The CDR3 has 15 amino acids. CDR3 region: CASSLGGGPYNEQFF. DNA for the CDR3: TGTGCCAGCAGTTTGGGTGGCGGGCCCTACAATGAGCAGTTCTTC.

V and J are TRBV6-5 and TRBJ2-7, with 10 bases lining up with TRBD2. This CDR3 region has 14 residues. The germline V gene has CDR1 MNHEY and CDR2 SVGAGI. The junction had 3 bases not matched to a gene; V was cut back by 4 bases and J by 3 bases. The CDR3 DNA follows: TGTGCCAGCAGTTCGACTAGCGGGCGCTACGAGCAGTACTTC. It encodes CASSSTSGRYEQYF.

The genes are TRBV5-1 and TRBJ2-1, with 12 nucleotides matching TRBD2. CDR1 and CDR2 (germline): SGHRS, YFSETQ. Trimming removed 1 base from V and 6 bases from J; junction bases left unmatched: 8. The CDR3 sequence is 17 residues long. CDR3 nucleotides: TGCGCCAGCAGCTTGAGGCTAGCGGGAGGGGTGGGCAATGAGCAGTTCTTC. This gives the protein CASSLRLAGGVGNEQFF. Variable domain in full (rest from reference TRBV5-1 and TRBJ2-1): KAGVTQTPRYLIKTRGQQVTLSCSPISGHRSVSWYQQTPGQGLQFLFEYFSETQRNKGNFPGRFSGRQFSNSRSEMNVSTLELGDSALYLCASSLRLAGGVGNEQFFGPGTRLTVL.

The genes are TRBV7-9 and TRBJ2-7; weak D call: TRBD1 (5 bases). This CDR3 is built from 14 residues. Germline CDR1 is SEHNR and CDR2 is FQNEAQ (reference sequence). Trimming removed 3 bases at V and 3 bases at J, with 12 bases between. The CDR3 is CASSFGQGYYEQYF. Written as DNA, the CDR3 is TGTGCCAGCAGCTTCGGGCAGGGCTACTACGAGCAGTACTTC.

This clone was seen once. V gene TRBV7-6 combines with J gene TRBJ1-1, with unresolved D. CDR1 and CDR2 from the germline V gene are SGHVS and FNYEAQ. Trimming cost V 5 bases and J 4 bases, with 14 bases left between them. The CDR3 totals 14 residues. The CDR3 sequence: CASSSGLGSTEAFF. In DNA form, the CDR3 reads TGTGCCAGCAGCAGCGGCCTTGGAAGCACTGAAGCTTTCTTT.

The rearrangement uses TRBV6-1 and TRBJ1-5; D is uncertain. The CDR3 is 15 residues long. Germline loops: CDR1 MNHNS, CDR2 SASEGT. V was cut by 1 base and J by 4 bases, with 11 bases left in between. The CDR3 DNA is TGTGCCAGCAGTGAAGAGGCGCGGAGAAATCAGCCCCAGCATTTT. Translating it yields CASSEEARRNQPQHF.

This clone was found once. The chain couples TRBV2 to TRBJ2-7, with TRBD1 matching 7 bases. Per the germline V gene, CDR1 is SNHLY and CDR2 is FYNNEI. V lost 7 bases and J lost 0; bases outside the gene matches: 6. The CDR3 runs to 14 residues. The CDR3 sequence: CASKVTGYSYEQYF. The CDR3 DNA follows: TGTGCCAGCAAGGTGACAGGGTACTCCTACGAGCAGTACTTC. The whole variable domain, remainder taken from reference TRBV2 and TRBJ2-7, is EPEVTQTPSHQVTQMGQEVILRCVPISNHLYFYWYRQILGQKVEFLVSFYNNEISEKSEIFDDQFSVERPDGSNFTLKIRSTKLEDSAMYFCASKVTGYSYEQYFGPGTRLTVT.

This chain uses TRBV5-1 with TRBJ1-5; weak D call: TRBD1 (5 bases). Germline CDR1 reads SGHRS; CDR2 reads YFSETQ. The ends were cut back, 1 base at V and 3 bases at J, with 8 bases in the middle. The CDR3 contains 14 residues. The CDR3 coding sequence is TGCGCCAGCAGCTTGTTGGGACTCAATCAGCCCCAGCATTTT. Translating it yields CASSLLGLNQPQHF.

Only a few counts were recorded for this clone. The chain joins TRBV4-1 to TRBJ2-3; a possible D gene is TRBD2 (6 bases). The ends were cut back, 3 bases at V and 0 bases at J, with 16 bases in the middle. CDR1 MGHRA and CDR2 YSYEKL come from the germline V gene. This CDR3 is built from 17 residues. CDR3 bases: TGCGCCAGCAGCCACAGCGTCGGAGGGACTAGCACAGATACGCAGTATTTT. Translated, it gives CASSHSVGGTSTDTQYF.